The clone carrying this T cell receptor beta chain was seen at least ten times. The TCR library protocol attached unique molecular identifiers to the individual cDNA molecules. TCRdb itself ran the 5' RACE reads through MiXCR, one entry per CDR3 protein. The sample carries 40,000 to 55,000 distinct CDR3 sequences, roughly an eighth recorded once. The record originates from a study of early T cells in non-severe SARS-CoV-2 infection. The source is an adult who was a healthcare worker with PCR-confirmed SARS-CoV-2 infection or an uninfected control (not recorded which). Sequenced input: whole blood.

CDR3 nucleotide sequence: TGTGCCAGCAGTCCACCGGGACTAGCCAGTCCCGAGCAGTACTTC. This sequence encodes CASSPPGLASPEQYF. This chain links TRBV27 with TRBJ2-7; the match to TRBD2 covers 9 bases. The CDR3 contains 15 residues. The V segment lost 5 bases and the J segment 6 bases; nucleotides outside the gene matches: 11. Germline CDR1 is MNHEY and CDR2 is SMNVEV (reference sequence).